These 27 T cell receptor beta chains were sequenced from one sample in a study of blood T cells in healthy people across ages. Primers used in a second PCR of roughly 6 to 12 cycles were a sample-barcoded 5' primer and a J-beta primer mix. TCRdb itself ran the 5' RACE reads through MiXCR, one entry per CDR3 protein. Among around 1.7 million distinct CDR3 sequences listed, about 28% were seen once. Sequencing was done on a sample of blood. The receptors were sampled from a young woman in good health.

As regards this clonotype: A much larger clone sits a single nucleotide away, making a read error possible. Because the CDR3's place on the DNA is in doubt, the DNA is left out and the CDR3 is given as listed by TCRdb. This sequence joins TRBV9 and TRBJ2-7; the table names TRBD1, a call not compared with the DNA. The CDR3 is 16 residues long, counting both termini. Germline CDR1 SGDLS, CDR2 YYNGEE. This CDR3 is CASSVGTGTGAYEQNF.

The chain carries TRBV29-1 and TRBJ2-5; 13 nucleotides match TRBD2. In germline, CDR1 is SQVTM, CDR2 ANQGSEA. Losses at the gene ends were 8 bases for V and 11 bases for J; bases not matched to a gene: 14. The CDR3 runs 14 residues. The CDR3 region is CSWGGTSGIGEQYF. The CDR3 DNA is TGCAGCTGGGGGGGGACTAGCGGGATTGGTGAGCAGTACTTC.

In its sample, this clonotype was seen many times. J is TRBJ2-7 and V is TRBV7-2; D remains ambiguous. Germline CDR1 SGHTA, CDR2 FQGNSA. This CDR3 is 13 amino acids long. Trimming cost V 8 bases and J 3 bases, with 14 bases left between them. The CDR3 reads CASSAYFLYEQYF. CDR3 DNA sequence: TGTGCCAGCTCAGCTTACTTTCTCTACGAGCAGTACTTC.

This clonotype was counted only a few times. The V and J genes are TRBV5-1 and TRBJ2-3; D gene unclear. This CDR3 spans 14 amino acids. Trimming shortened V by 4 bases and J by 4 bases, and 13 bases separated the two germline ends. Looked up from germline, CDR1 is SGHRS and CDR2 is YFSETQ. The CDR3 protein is CASSTSRSADTQYF. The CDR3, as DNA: TGCGCCAGCAGCACAAGTCGGAGTGCAGATACGCAGTATTTT.

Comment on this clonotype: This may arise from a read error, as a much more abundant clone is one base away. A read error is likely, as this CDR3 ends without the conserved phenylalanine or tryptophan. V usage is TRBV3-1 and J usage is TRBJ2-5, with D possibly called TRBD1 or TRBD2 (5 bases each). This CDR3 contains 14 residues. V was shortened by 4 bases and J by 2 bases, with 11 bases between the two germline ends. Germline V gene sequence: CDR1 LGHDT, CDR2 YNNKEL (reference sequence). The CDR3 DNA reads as TGTGCCAGCAGCCGGTGGGACCGACAAGAGACCCAGTACTCC. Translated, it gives CASSRWDRQETQYS.

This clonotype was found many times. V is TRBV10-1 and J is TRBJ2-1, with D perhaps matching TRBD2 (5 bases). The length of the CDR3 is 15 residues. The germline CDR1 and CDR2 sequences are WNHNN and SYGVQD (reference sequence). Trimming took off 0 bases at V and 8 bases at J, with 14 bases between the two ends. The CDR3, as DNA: TGCGCCAGCAGTGAGTCGGATTTGAGAGGGTATGAGCAGTTCTTC. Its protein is CASSESDLRGYEQFF.

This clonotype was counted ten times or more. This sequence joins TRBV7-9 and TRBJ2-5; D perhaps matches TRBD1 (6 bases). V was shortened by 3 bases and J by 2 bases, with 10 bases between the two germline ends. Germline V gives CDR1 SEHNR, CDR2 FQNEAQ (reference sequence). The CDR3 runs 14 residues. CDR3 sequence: CASSFGQPQETQYF. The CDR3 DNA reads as TGTGCCAGCAGCTTTGGACAGCCACAAGAGACCCAGTACTTC.

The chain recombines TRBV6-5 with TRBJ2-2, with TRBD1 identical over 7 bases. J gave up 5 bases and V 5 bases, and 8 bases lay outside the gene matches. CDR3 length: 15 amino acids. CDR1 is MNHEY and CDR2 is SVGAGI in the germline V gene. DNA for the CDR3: TGTGCCAGCAGTCGACAGGGACGCTTAACCGGGGAGCTGTTTTTT. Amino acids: CASSRQGRLTGELFF.

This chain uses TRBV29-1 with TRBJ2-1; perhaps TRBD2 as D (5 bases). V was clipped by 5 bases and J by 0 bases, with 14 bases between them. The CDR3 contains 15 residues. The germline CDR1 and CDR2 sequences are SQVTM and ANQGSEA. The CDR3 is CSVRTPPSSYNEQFF. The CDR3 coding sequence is TGCAGCGTTCGGACTCCCCCGAGCTCCTACAATGAGCAGTTCTTC.

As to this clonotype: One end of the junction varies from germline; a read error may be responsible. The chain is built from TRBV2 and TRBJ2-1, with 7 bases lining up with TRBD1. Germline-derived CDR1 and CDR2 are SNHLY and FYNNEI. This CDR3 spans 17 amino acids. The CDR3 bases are TGCGCCAGCAATTCTCTCGTCCTTAGGGGACAGCACAATGAGCAGTTCTTC. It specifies CASNSLVLRGQHNEQFF.

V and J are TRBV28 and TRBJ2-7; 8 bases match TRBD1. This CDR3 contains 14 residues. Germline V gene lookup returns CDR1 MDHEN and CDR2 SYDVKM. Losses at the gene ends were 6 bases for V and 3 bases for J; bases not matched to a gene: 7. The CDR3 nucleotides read TGTGCCAGCAGACCGGGACAGGTATTCTACGAGCAGTACTTC. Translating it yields CASRPGQVFYEQYF. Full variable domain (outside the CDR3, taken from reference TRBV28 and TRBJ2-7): DVKVTQSSRYLVKRTGEKVFLECVQDMDHENMFWYRQDPGLGLRLIYFSYDVKMKEKGDIPEGYSVSREKKERFSLILESASTNQTSMYLCASRPGQVFYEQYFGPGTRLTVT.

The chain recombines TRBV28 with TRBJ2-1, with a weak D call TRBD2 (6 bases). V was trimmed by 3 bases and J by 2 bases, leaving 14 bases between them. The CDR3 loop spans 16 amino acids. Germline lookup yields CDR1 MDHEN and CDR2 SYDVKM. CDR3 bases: TGTGCCAGCAGTTTTGGGCTGGGGGAGGCCTACAATGAGCAGTTCTTC. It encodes CASSFGLGEAYNEQFF.

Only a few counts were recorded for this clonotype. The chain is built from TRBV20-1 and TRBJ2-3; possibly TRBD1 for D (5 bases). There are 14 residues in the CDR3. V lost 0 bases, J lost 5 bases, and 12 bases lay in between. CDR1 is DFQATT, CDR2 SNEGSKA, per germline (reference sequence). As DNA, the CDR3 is TGCAGTGCTAGAGATGTAGGGGCGGTAGATACGCAGTATTTT. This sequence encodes CSARDVGAVDTQYF.

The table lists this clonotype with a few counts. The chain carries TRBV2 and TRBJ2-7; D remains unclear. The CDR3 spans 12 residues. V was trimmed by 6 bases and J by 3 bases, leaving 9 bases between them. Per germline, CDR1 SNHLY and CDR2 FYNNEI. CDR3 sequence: CASRRTVYEQYF. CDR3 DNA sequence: TGTGCCAGCAGGCGGACGGTCTACGAGCAGTACTTC.

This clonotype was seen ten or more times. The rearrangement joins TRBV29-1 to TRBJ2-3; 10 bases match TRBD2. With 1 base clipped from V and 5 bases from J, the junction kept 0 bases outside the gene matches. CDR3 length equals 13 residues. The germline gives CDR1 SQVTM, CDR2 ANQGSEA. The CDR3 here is CSVEASGRDTQYF. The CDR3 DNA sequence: TGCAGCGTTGAAGCTAGCGGGAGAGATACGCAGTATTTT.

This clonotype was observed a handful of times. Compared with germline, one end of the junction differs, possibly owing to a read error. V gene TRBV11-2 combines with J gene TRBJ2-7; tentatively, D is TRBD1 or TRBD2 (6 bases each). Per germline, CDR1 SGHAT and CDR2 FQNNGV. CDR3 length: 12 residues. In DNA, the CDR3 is TGTACCAGCAGCTTAGGGGGGAACAAGCAGTACTTC. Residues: CTSSLGGNKQYF.

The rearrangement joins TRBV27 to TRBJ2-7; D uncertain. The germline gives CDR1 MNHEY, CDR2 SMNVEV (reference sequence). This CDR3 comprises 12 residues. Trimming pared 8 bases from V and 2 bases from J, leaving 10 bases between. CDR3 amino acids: CASRPHPYEQYF. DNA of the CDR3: TGTGCCAGCCGACCGCATCCCTACGAGCAGTACTTC.

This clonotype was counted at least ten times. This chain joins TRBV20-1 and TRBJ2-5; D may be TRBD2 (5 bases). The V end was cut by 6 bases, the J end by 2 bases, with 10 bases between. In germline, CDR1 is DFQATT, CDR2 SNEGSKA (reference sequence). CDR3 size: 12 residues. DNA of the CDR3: TGCAGTGCCCCCAGCGGTCAAGAGACCCAGTACTTC. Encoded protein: CSAPSGQETQYF.

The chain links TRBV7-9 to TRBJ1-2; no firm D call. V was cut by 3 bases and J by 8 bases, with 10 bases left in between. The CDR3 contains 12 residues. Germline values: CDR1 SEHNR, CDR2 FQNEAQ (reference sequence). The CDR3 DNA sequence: TGTGCCAGCAGCTTGAGCCTTCGGGGCTACACCTTC. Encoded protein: CASSLSLRGYTF. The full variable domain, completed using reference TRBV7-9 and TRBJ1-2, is DTGVSQNPRHKITKRGQNVTFRCDPISEHNRLYWYRQTLGQGPEFLTYFQNEAQLEKSRLLSDRFSAERPKGSFSTLEIQRTEQGDSAMYLCASSLSLRGYTFGSGTRLTVV.

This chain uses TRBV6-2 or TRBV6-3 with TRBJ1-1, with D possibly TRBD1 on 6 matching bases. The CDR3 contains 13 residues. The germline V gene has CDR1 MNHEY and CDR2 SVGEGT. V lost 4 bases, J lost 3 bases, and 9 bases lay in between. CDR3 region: CASSWRGYTEAFF. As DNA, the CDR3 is TGTGCCAGCAGTTGGAGGGGGTACACTGAAGCTTTCTTT.

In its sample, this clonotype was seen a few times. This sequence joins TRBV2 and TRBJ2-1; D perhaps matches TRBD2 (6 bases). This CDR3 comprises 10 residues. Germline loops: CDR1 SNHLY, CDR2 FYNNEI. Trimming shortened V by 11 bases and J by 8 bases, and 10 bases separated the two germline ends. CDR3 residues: CAAGGYEQFF. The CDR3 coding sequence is TGTGCCGCCGGAGGGTATGAGCAGTTCTTC.

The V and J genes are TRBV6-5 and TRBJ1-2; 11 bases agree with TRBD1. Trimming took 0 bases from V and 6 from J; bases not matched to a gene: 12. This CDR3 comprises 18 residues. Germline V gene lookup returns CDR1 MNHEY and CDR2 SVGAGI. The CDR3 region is CASSYSPAIPGQGDGYTF. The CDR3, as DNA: TGTGCCAGCAGTTACTCCCCCGCAATCCCGGGACAGGGGGATGGCTACACCTTC.

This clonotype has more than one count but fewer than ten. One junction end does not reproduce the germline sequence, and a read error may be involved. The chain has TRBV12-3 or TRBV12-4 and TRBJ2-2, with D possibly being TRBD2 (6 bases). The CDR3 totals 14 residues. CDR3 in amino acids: CASSFGGITGERFF. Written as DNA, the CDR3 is TGTGCCAGCAGTTTTGGGGGGATCACCGGGGAGCGGTTTTTT.

For the CDR3, the DNA is TGCGCCAGCAGCCAGGAGACAGTGACCTTCTACGAGCAGTACTTC. Protein sequence: CASSQETVTFYEQYF. The chain is built from TRBV4-1 and TRBJ2-7; tentative D call: TRBD1 (5 bases). The ends were cut back, 3 bases at V and 3 bases at J, with 15 bases in the middle. This CDR3 region has 15 residues. Germline V gene lookup returns CDR1 MGHRA and CDR2 YSYEKL.

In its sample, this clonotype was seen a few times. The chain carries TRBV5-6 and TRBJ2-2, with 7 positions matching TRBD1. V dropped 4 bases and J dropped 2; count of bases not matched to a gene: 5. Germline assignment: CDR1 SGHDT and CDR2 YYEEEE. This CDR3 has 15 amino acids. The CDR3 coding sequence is TGTGCCAGCAGCCACAGGGGTTTTAACACCGGGGAGCTGTTTTTT. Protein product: CASSHRGFNTGELFF.

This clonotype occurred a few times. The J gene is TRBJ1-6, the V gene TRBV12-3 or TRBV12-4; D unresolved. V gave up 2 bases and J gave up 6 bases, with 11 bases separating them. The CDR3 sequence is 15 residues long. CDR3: CASSLKSQPNSPLHF. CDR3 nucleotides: TGTGCCAGCAGTTTAAAGTCCCAGCCTAATTCACCCCTCCACTTT.

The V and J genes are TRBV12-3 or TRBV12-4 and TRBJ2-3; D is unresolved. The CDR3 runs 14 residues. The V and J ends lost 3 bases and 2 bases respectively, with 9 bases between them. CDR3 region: CASSLAETTDTQYF. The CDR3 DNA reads TGTGCCAGCAGTTTGGCGGAGACCACAGATACGCAGTATTTT.